This is a list of T cell receptor beta chains from one sample in a study of blood T cell repertoires in COVID-19. Profiling relied on immunoSEQ multiplex PCR, and the TCRdb table lists in-frame clones only, not all of them. Of almost 400,000 clones in the sample, roughly 90% are singletons; the top ten hold 0.97%. The sequenced sample was PBMCs or T cells enriched from blood (not recorded which). The receptors were gathered from a woman under 40 with acute COVID-19. Each CDR3 is given with its conserved first and last residue. The order of the fields is D gene, clone size, V gene, J gene, CDR3 protein, CDR3 DNA. D genes are given only for firm matches. Clone sizes are given selectively: once, few, many, or a class where the clone is expanded.

TRBD2,once,TRBV3-1/TRBV3-2,TRBJ2-4,CASSPGGRMAKNIQYF,TGTGCCAGCAGCCCGGGGGGACGAATGGCCAAAAACATTCAGTACTTC
TRBD1,.,TRBV14,TRBJ1-6,CASSPQGADRLSPLHF,TGTGCCAGCAGCCCGCAGGGGGCCGACCGTTTGTCACCCCTCCACTTT
.,.,TRBV6-6,TRBJ1-2,CASNYGGQGKIYGYTF,TGTGCCAGCAATTACGGTGGTCAGGGTAAAATCTATGGCTACACCTTC
.,.,TRBV11-2,TRBJ1-3,CASSPTGLNTIYF,TGTGCCAGCAGCCCAACAGGGCTGAACACCATATATTTT
.,.,TRBV28,TRBJ2-3,CASTSGSADTQYF,TGTGCCAGCACCTCCGGGTCAGCAGATACGCAGTATTTT
.,.,TRBV5-1,TRBJ2-7,CASSLGRGSYEQYF,TGCGCCAGCAGTTTGGGCAGGGGATCCTACGAGCAGTACTTC
TRBD1,once,TRBV2,TRBJ1-1,CASSGDSLNTEAFF,TGTGCCAGCAGTGGGGACAGCCTGAACACTGAAGCTTTCTTT
.,.,TRBV5-1,TRBJ2-7,CASSSPGVQYF,TGCGCCAGCAGCTCGCCGGGAGTGCAGTACTTC
TRBD1,.,TRBV24-1,TRBJ2-5,CATSDKDRVGSETQYF,TGTGCCACCAGTGACAAGGACAGGGTAGGGTCAGAGACCCAGTACTTC
TRBD2,.,TRBV6-2/TRBV6-3,TRBJ2-1,CASSYSRVPGLSPSSYNEQFF,TGTGCCAGCAGTTACTCGAGAGTCCCGGGACTAAGCCCGAGCTCCTACAATGAGCAGTTCTTC
.,.,TRBV5-1,TRBJ2-1,CASSQQGLYNEQFF,TGCGCCAGCAGTCAACAGGGCCTCTACAATGAGCAGTTCTTC
TRBD2,.,TRBV5-1,TRBJ2-3,CASSLGGGAVADTQYF,TGCGCCAGCAGCTTGGGCGGGGGGGCTGTCGCAGATACGCAGTATTTT
TRBD1,.,TRBV6-5,TRBJ1-2,CASSYRDREGYTF,TGTGCCAGCAGTTACCGGGACAGGGAGGGCTACACCTTC
TRBD1,.,TRBV19,TRBJ2-1,CASSGQGSDEQFF,TGTGCCAGTAGCGGACAGGGGTCCGATGAGCAGTTCTTC
.,.,TRBV3-1/TRBV3-2,TRBJ1-6,CASSQAGVGYNSPLHF,TGTGCCAGCAGCCAAGCAGGGGTTGGGTATAATTCACCCCTCCACTTT
.,.,TRBV7-3,TRBJ2-1,CASSLLGVGSSYNEQFF,TGTGCCAGCAGCTTACTAGGGGTGGGTAGCTCCTACAATGAGCAGTTCTTC
TRBD1,.,TRBV6-1,TRBJ1-2,CASSEARGQGRAGYTF,TGTGCCAGCAGTGAAGCGCGGGGACAGGGACGGGCCGGCTACACCTTC
.,.,TRBV3-1/TRBV3-2,TRBJ1-1,CASSQRTGDAFF,TGTGCCAGCAGCCAGAGAACAGGTGACGCTTTCTTT
.,.,TRBV6-4,TRBJ1-6,CASSDSGGYDSPLHF,TGTGCCAGCAGTGACTCAGGGGGATATGATTCACCCCTCCACTTT
.,.,TRBV3-1/TRBV3-2,TRBJ1-5,CASSSSAGRGQPQHF,TGTGCCAGCAGCTCGTCGGCAGGGAGGGGGCAGCCCCAGCATTTT
.,.,TRBV7-8,TRBJ1-4,CASSLGLRGPANEKLFF,TGTGCCAGCAGCTTAGGATTACGCGGGCCAGCTAATGAAAAACTGTTTTTT
TRBD1,few,TRBV19,TRBJ2-2,CASSADRGAYLTGELFF,TGTGCCAGTAGTGCGGACAGGGGGGCCTACCTTACCGGGGAGCTGTTTTTT
.,.,TRBV7-2,TRBJ1-2,CASSFPSYGYTF,TGTGCCAGCAGTTTCCCATCCTATGGCTACACCTTC
.,once,TRBV6-6,TRBJ1-5,CASTDRQDSNQPQHF,TGTGCCAGCACCGATAGACAGGACAGCAATCAGCCCCAGCATTTT
.,.,TRBV6-5,TRBJ1-1,CASRGATTEAFF,TGTGCCAGCAGAGGAGCAACCACTGAAGCTTTCTTT
TRBD1,once,TRBV19,TRBJ1-5,CASTGQGRWTSNQPQHF,TGTGCCAGTACCGGACAGGGAAGGTGGACGAGCAATCAGCCCCAGCATTTT
.,.,TRBV2,TRBJ2-2,CASRARGTNTGELFF,TGTGCCAGCCGCGCCCGAGGCACGAACACCGGGGAGCTGTTTTTT
TRBD1,.,TRBV20-1,TRBJ1-5,CSASVLSGGGGNQPQHF,TGCAGTGCTAGTGTCCTCTCAGGGGGTGGGGGCAATCAGCCCCAGCATTTT
TRBD1,once,TRBV7-9,TRBJ1-2,CASSPPTDRGDYGYTF,TGTGCCAGCAGCCCCCCCACGGACAGGGGGGACTATGGCTACACCTTC
TRBD2,.,TRBV10-2,TRBJ2-3,CASTRTSGVADTQYF,TGCGCCAGCACGAGGACTAGCGGGGTGGCAGATACGCAGTATTTT
.,.,TRBV6-5,TRBJ2-7,CASSKKEGTYEQYF,TGTGCCAGCAGTAAAAAGGAGGGGACCTACGAGCAGTACTTC
TRBD2,.,TRBV7-2,TRBJ2-5,CASSLVLAGAQETQYF,TGTGCCAGCAGCTTAGTACTAGCGGGGGCCCAAGAGACCCAGTACTTC
.,.,TRBV7-9,TRBJ1-2,CASSPQDFYGYTF,TGTGCCAGCAGCCCCCAGGATTTCTATGGCTACACCTTC
TRBD1,.,TRBV18,TRBJ1-1,CASSQRDRVGTEAFF,TGTGCCAGCTCACAGAGGGACAGGGTAGGCACTGAAGCTTTCTTT
TRBD1,.,TRBV6-4,TRBJ1-4,CASSAQGKSFGKLFF,TGTGCCAGCAGCGCACAGGGGAAAAGTTTTGGAAAACTGTTTTTT
.,.,TRBV29-1,TRBJ1-1,CSSARMNTEAFF,TGCAGCTCTGCGCGTATGAACACTGAAGCTTTCTTT
.,.,TRBV24-1,TRBJ1-5,CATSDGGQPQHF,TGTGCCACCAGTGATGGAGGTCAGCCCCAGCATTTT
TRBD1,.,TRBV7-9,TRBJ2-7,CASSLGQGLAYEQYF,TGTGCCAGCAGCCTCGGACAGGGCTTGGCCTACGAGCAGTACTTC
TRBD1,.,TRBV29-1,TRBJ2-7,CSVGPTGAYEQYF,TGCAGCGTCGGACCGACAGGGGCCTACGAGCAGTACTTC
.,.,TRBV18,TRBJ1-2,CASSPPTGTNYGYTF,TGTGCCAGCTCACCACCCACGGGGACTAACTATGGCTACACCTTC
TRBD2,once,TRBV3-1/TRBV3-2,TRBJ2-1,CASSQDSSGGLNEQFF,TGTGCCAGCAGCCAAGATAGCTCGGGGGGGTTGAATGAGCAGTTCTTC
.,.,TRBV25-1,TRBJ1-4,CASSDQQGGNEKLFF,TGTGCCAGCAGTGACCAACAGGGAGGGAACGAAAAACTGTTTTTT
.,few,TRBV18,TRBJ1-2,CASSPLYSYGYTF,TGTGCCAGCTCACCCCTGTACAGCTATGGCTACACCTTC
TRBD1,.,TRBV7-8,TRBJ1-3,CASSQRIGTGGGNTIYF,TGTGCCAGCAGCCAGAGGATCGGGACAGGGGGTGGAAACACCATATATTTT
TRBD1,.,TRBV6-1,TRBJ1-1,CASSEGGQLLEAFF,TGTGCCAGCAGTGAAGGGGGACAGCTGCTTGAAGCTTTCTTT
TRBD1,.,TRBV25-1,TRBJ2-7,CASSDEGALGYEQYF,TGTGCCAGCAGTGACGAGGGGGCTTTAGGGTACGAGCAGTACTTC